The 16 T cell receptor beta chains reported below all come from one sample, sequenced in a study of CD8 T cells in ankylosing spondylitis. Each CDR3 protein gets one entry after TCRdb re-called the 5' RACE reads with MiXCR. This sample has some 30,000 distinct CDR3 sequences; 7.2% occur once, and the top ten carry approximately 10%. Material for sequencing was blood, either unsorted or a sorted T cell fraction (not recorded which). The receptors stem from a male donor with ankylosing spondylitis or in good health (not recorded which).

This clonotype was observed at least ten times. CDR3: CASSALAGAPSTDTQYF. CDR3 DNA: TGTGCCAGCAGCGCTTTAGCGGGAGCCCCTAGCACAGATACGCAGTATTTT. V usage is TRBV9 and J usage is TRBJ2-3, with 9 bases identical to TRBD2. Unmatched junction bases numbered 8, after V lost 3 bases and J lost 0 bases. Per the germline V gene, CDR1 is SGDLS and CDR2 is YYNGEE. The CDR3 consists of 17 residues.

This clonotype occurred many times. The chain links TRBV2 to TRBJ2-2, with TRBD2 matching 7 bases. Germline assignment: CDR1 SNHLY and CDR2 FYNNEI. The CDR3 spans 14 residues. Trimming removed 7 bases from V and 1 base from J; junction bases left unmatched: 3. CDR3 protein: CASILAQNTGELFF. The CDR3 bases are TGTGCCAGCATACTAGCGCAGAACACCGGGGAGCTGTTTTTT.

This clonotype was counted between two and nine times. This chain joins TRBV10-3 and TRBJ1-1, with 7 bases fitting TRBD1. With V trimmed by 6 bases and J by 1 base, 5 bases remained unmatched. The CDR3 spans 14 residues. Germline loops: CDR1 ENHRY, CDR2 SYGVKD. The CDR3, as DNA: TGTGCCATCAGGAACAGGGGCGAGAACACTGAAGCTTTCTTT. Amino acids: CAIRNRGENTEAFF.

This clonotype was counted many times. The chain joins TRBV12-3 or TRBV12-4 to TRBJ1-1; D ambiguous. V dropped 6 bases and J dropped 6 bases, with 8 bases sitting between them. There are 11 residues in the CDR3. The chain's CDR3 is CASSLRSEAFF. The CDR3 nucleotides read TGTGCCAGCAGCCTGAGATCTGAAGCTTTCTTT.

This clonotype was picked up many times. The rearrangement uses TRBV29-1 and TRBJ1-2; D is perhaps TRBD1 (5 bases). V lost 6 bases and J lost 4, with 21 bases in between. Germline V CDR1 and CDR2: SQVTM, ANQGSEA. CDR3 length: 15 amino acids. In DNA form, the CDR3 reads TGCAGCGTCCCCTTTTGGGGCCAGTCGGGCTATGGCTACACCTTC. Translation: CSVPFWGQSGYGYTF. Variable domain in full (rest from reference TRBV29-1 and TRBJ1-2): SAVISQKPSRDICQRGTSLTIQCQVDSQVTMMFWYRQQPGQSLTLIATANQGSEATYESGFVIDKFPISRPNLTFSTLTVSNMSPEDSSIYLCSVPFWGQSGYGYTFGSGTRLTVV.

This clonotype was seen many times. The J gene is TRBJ2-1, the V gene TRBV7-9; the D is unclear. V dropped 1 base and J dropped 6 bases, with 13 bases sitting between them. The CDR3 consists of 15 residues. Per germline, CDR1 SEHNR and CDR2 FQNEAQ (reference sequence). The CDR3 DNA reads as TGTGCCAGCAGCTTAGATGCCCCTCGGACCAATGAGCAGTTCTTC. Translating it yields CASSLDAPRTNEQFF.

The sample holds many counts of this clonotype. The chain uses TRBV5-1 and TRBJ2-1, with 8 bases aligning to TRBD2. CDR1 is SGHRS, CDR2 YFSETQ, per germline. After removal of 0 bases from V and 4 bases from J, the junction contained 6 bases not matched to a gene. The CDR3 has 16 residues. The CDR3 DNA sequence: TGCGCCAGCAGCTTGGAAGGTAGCGGGGCGTACAATGAGCAGTTCTTC. Its translation: CASSLEGSGAYNEQFF.

This clonotype came up many times. This chain joins TRBV29-1 and TRBJ1-1; D call uncertain. The length of the CDR3 is 11 residues. CDR1 and CDR2 (germline): SQVTM, ANQGSEA. The germline V and J ends were trimmed by 4 bases and 0 bases, with 3 bases remaining between them. The chain's CDR3 is CSVGMNTEAFF. CDR3 coding DNA: TGCAGCGTTGGCATGAACACTGAAGCTTTCTTT.

This clonotype was seen repeatedly, ten times or more. The J gene is TRBJ1-2, the V gene TRBV12-3 or TRBV12-4; TRBD1 might be the D (5 bases). Trimming took off 6 bases at V and 4 bases at J, with 12 bases between the two ends. The length of the CDR3 is 13 residues. The CDR3 coding sequence is TGTGCCAGCAGGTCACAGGAGAGCTATGGCTACACCTTC. Amino acids: CASRSQESYGYTF.

The chain recombines TRBV10-1 with TRBJ2-1; possibly TRBD1 for D (7 bases). Between the trimmed V and J ends, which lost 0 bases and 9 bases, there was a span of 18 bases. CDR3 length equals 16 residues. Looked up from germline, CDR1 is WNHNN and CDR2 is SYGVQD (reference sequence). CDR3 DNA: TGCGCCAGCAGTGAGTCGAACCTCCAGGGGGGCACTGAGCAGTTCTTC. Translated, it gives CASSESNLQGGTEQFF.

This clonotype was detected ten times or more. The V gene is TRBV29-1, the J gene TRBJ2-3; TRBD2 might be the D (6 bases). This CDR3 is built from 14 residues. Germline CDR1 and CDR2: SQVTM and ANQGSEA. V was trimmed by 3 bases and J by 0 bases, leaving 10 bases between them. CDR3 coding DNA: TGCAGCGTTGAGGGTCTAGCGAGCACAGATACGCAGTATTTT. It specifies CSVEGLASTDTQYF.

This clonotype was detected many times. V gene TRBV5-1 combines with J gene TRBJ2-7; the match to TRBD2 covers 8 bases. The CDR3 totals 14 residues. The germline gives CDR1 SGHRS, CDR2 YFSETQ. Germline trimming cut 5 bases from V and 4 bases from J; bases unmatched to any gene: 8. The CDR3 DNA sequence: TGCGCCAGCAGGCCGACTAGCGAAGGTTACGAGCAGTACTTC. The encoded protein is CASRPTSEGYEQYF. The full variable domain, with the rest looked up from reference TRBV5-1 and TRBJ2-7, is KAGVTQTPRYLIKTRGQQVTLSCSPISGHRSVSWYQQTPGQGLQFLFEYFSETQRNKGNFPGRFSGRQFSNSRSEMNVSTLELGDSALYLCASRPTSEGYEQYFGPGTRLTVT.

This clonotype showed up many times. This sequence joins TRBV19 and TRBJ2-3; D uncertain. V lost 5 bases and J 0 bases, leaving 15 bases between the germline ends. The CDR3 extends over 16 amino acids. Germline values: CDR1 LNHDA, CDR2 SQIVND (reference sequence). The DNA for the CDR3 is TGTGCCAGTAGTGCAAACCGGTTATCTAGCACAGATACGCAGTATTTT. This gives the protein CASSANRLSSTDTQYF.

This clonotype was seen ten or more times. The V call is TRBV12-3 or TRBV12-4, the J call TRBJ1-5; TRBD1 matches at 7 bases. The CDR3 has 16 amino acids. Losses at the gene ends were 6 bases for V and 4 bases for J; bases not matched to a gene: 12. Here the CDR3 reads CASSTTGRGRNQPQHF. For the CDR3, the DNA is TGTGCCAGCAGCACGACAGGGCGTGGGAGGAATCAGCCCCAGCATTTT.

At least ten counts were recorded for this clonotype. This chain joins TRBV25-1 and TRBJ2-7; D might be TRBD2 (7 bases). V was shortened by 0 bases and J by 3 bases, with 12 bases between the two germline ends. Germline CDR1 reads MGHDK; CDR2 reads SYGVNS. This CDR3 contains 15 residues. CDR3 coding DNA: TGTGCCAGCAGTGAATACGGGGGGCGCGTCTACGAGCAGTACTTC. It encodes CASSEYGGRVYEQYF.

Ten or more counts support this clonotype. V is TRBV20-1 and J is TRBJ1-6; D is ambiguous. Germline loops: CDR1 DFQATT, CDR2 SNEGSKA (reference sequence). CDR3 size: 13 residues. Trimming removed 3 bases from V and 6 bases from J, with 9 bases in between. CDR3: CSASPTSNSPLHF. The CDR3 DNA sequence: TGCAGTGCTAGTCCTACCTCTAATTCACCCCTCCACTTT.